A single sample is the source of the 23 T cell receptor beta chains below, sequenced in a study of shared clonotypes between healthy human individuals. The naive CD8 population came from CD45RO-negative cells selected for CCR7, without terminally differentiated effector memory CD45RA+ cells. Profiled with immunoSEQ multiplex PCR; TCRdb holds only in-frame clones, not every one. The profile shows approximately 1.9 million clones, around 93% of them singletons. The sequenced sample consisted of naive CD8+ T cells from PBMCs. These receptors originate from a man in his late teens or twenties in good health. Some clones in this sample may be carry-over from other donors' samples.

The CDR3 sequence is CASSRTDIYTEAFF. Written as DNA, the CDR3 is TGTGCCAGCAGTCGGACTGACATATACACTGAAGCTTTCTTT. The chain is built from TRBV6-1 and TRBJ1-1; D gene uncertain. The CDR3 totals 14 residues. Germline CDR1 and CDR2: MNHNS and SASEGT. The ends were cut back, 5 bases at V and 3 bases at J, with 13 bases in the middle.

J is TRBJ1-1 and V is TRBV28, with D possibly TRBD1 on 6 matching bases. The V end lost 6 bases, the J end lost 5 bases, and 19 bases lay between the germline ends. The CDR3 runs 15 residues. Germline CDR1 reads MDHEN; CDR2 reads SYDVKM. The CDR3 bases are TGTGCCAGCAGCCTCCCCCCGGCCCAGGGGACTGAAGCTTTCTTT. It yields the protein CASSLPPAQGTEAFF. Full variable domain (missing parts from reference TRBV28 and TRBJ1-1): DVKVTQSSRYLVKRTGEKVFLECVQDMDHENMFWYRQDPGLGLRLIYFSYDVKMKEKGDIPEGYSVSREKKERFSLILESASTNQTSMYLCASSLPPAQGTEAFFGQGTRLTVV.

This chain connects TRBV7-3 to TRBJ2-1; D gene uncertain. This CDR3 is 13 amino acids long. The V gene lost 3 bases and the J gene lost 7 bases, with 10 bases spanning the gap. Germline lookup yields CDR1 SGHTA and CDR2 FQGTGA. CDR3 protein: CASSFFGPNEQFF. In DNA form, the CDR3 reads TGTGCCAGCAGCTTCTTCGGTCCTAATGAGCAGTTCTTC. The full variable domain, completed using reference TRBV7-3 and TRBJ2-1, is GAGVSQTPSNKVTEKGKYVELRCDPISGHTALYWYRQSLGQGPEFLIYFQGTGAADDSGLPNDRFFAVRPEGSVSTLKIQRTERGDSAVYLCASSFFGPNEQFFGPGTRLTVL.

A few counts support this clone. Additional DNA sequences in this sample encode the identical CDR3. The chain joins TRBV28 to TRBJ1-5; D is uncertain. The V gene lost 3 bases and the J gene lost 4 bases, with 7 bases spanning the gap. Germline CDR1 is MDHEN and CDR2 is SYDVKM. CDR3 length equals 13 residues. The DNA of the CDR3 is TGTGCCAGCAGTTTGGCAGGTAATCAGCCCCAGCATTTT. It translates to CASSLAGNQPQHF.

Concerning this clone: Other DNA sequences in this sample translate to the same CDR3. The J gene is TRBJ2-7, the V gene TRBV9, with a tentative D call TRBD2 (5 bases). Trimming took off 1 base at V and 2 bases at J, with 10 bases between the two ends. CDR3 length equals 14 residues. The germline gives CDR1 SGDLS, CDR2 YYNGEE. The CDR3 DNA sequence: TGTGCCAGCAGCGTAAGTCCGGGAACCTACGAGCAGTACTTC. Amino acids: CASSVSPGTYEQYF.

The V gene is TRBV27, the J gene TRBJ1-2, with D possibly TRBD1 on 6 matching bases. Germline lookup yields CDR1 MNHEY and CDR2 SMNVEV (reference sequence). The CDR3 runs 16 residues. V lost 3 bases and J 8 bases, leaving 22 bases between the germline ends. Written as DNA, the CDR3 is TGTGCCAGCAGTTTCCCGGGAGCGACAGGACCGGGGGGCTACACCTTC. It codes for CASSFPGATGPGGYTF.

The CDR3 is CASRTGVYTGELFF. The CDR3 nucleotides read TGTGCCAGCAGGACAGGGGTTTACACCGGGGAGCTGTTTTTT. This chain uses TRBV11-2 with TRBJ2-2; 8 positions match TRBD1. CDR1 and CDR2 (germline): SGHAT, FQNNGV. The CDR3 is 14 amino acids. V lost 6 bases to trimming and J lost 3 bases; unmatched junction nucleotides: 3.

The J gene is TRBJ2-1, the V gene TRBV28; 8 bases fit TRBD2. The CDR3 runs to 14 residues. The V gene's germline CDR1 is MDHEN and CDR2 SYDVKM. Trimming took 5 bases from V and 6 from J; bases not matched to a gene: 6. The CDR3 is CASSRTGTSNEQFF. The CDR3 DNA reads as TGTGCCAGCAGTAGGACCGGGACTAGCAATGAGCAGTTCTTC.

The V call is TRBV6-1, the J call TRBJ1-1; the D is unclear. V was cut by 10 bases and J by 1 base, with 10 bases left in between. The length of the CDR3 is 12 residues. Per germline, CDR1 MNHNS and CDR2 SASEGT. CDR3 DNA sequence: TGTGCCATCTCCTTGAGGAACACTGAAGCTTTCTTT. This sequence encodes CAISLRNTEAFF.

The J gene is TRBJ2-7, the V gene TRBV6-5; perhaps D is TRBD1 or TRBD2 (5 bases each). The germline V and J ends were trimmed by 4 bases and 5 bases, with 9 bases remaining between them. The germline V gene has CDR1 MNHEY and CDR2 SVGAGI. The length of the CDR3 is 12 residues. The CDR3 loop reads CASSLRGDEQYF. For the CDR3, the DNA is TGTGCCAGCAGTTTAAGAGGGGACGAGCAGTACTTC.

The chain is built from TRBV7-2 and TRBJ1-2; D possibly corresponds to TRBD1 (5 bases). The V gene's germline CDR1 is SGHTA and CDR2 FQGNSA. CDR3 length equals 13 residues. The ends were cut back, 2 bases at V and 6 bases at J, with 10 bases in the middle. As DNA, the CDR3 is TGTGCCAGCAGCTTACAGGGTGGTCATGGCTACACCTTC. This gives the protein CASSLQGGHGYTF. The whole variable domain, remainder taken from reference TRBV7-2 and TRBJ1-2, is GAGVSQSPSNKVTEKGKDVELRCDPISGHTALYWYRQSLGQGLEFLIYFQGNSAPDKSGLPSDRFSAERTGGSVSTLTIQRTQQEDSAVYLCASSLQGGHGYTFGSGTRLTVV.

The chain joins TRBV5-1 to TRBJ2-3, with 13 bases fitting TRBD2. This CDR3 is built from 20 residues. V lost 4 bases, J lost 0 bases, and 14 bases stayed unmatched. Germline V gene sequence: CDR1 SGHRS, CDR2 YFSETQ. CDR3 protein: CASSETGTSGKARSTDTQYF. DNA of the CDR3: TGCGCCAGCAGCGAAACCGGGACTAGCGGGAAGGCACGGAGCACAGATACGCAGTATTTT.

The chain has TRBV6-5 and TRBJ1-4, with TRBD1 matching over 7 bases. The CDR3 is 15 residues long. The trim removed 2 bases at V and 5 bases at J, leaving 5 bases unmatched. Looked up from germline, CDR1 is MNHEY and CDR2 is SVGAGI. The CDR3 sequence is CASSYTGQTNEKLFF. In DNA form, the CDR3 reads TGTGCCAGCAGTTACACGGGACAGACAAATGAAAAACTGTTTTTT.

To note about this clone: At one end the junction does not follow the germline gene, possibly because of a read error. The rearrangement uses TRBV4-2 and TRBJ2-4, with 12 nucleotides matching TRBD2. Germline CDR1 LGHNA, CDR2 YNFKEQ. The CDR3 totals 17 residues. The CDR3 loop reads CASSQALAGGPEGIQYF. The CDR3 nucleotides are TGTGCCAGTAGCCAAGCCCTAGCGGGAGGGCCTGAGGGCATTCAGTACTTC.

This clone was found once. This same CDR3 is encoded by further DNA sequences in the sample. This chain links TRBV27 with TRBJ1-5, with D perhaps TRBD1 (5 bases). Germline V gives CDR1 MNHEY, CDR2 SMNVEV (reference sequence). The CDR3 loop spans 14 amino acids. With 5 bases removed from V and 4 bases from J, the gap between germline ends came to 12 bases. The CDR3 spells CASSLRQTNQPQHF. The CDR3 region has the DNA TGTGCCAGCAGTCTTCGACAGACGAATCAGCCCCAGCATTTT.

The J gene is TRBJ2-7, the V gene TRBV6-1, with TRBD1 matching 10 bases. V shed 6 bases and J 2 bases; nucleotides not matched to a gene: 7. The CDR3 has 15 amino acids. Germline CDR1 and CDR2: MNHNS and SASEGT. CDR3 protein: CASRDYGTGAYEQYF. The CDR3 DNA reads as TGTGCCAGCAGGGACTACGGGACAGGGGCCTACGAGCAGTACTTC.

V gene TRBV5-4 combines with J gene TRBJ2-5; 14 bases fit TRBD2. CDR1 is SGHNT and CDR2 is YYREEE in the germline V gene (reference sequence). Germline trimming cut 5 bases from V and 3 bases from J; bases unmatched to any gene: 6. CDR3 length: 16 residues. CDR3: CASRDGTSGRKETQYF. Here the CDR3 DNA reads TGTGCCAGCAGGGATGGGACTAGCGGGAGAAAAGAGACCCAGTACTTC.

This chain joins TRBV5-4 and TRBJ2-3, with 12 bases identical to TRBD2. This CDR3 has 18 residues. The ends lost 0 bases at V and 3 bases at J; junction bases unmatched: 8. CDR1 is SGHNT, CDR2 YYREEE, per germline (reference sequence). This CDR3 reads CASSLVPSGRVGTDTQYF. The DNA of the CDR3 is TGTGCCAGCAGCTTGGTCCCTAGCGGGAGGGTAGGGACAGATACGCAGTATTTT.

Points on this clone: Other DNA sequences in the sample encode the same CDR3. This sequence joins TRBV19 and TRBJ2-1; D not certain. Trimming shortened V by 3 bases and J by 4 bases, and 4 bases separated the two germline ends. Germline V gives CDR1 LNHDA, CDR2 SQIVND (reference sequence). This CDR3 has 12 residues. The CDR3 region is CASSMRYNEQFF. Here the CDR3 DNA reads TGTGCCAGTAGTATGAGGTACAATGAGCAGTTCTTC.

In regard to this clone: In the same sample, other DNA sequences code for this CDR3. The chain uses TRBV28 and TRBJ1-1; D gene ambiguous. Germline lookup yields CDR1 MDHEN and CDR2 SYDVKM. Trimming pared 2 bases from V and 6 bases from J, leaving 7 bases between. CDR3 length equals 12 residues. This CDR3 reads CASSLGLAEAFF. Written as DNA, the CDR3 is TGTGCCAGCAGTTTAGGTTTGGCTGAAGCTTTCTTT.

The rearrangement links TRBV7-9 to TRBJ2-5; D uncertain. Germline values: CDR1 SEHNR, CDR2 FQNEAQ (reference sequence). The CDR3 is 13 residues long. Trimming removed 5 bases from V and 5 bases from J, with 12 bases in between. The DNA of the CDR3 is TGTGCCAGCAGCCCTAGGACCTTGGAGACCCAGTACTTC. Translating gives CASSPRTLETQYF.

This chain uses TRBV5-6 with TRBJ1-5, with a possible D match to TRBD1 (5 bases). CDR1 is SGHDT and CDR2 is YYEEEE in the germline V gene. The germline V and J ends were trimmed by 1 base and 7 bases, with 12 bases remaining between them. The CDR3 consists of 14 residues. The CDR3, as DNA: TGTGCCAGCAGCTTGCTGGCAGAGGGGCAGCCCCAGCATTTT. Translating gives CASSLLAEGQPQHF.

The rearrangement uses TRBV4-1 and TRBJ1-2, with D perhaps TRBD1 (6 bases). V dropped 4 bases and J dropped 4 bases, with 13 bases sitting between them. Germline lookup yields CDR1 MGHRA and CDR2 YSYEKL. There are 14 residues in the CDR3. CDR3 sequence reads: CASSPRDKSYGYTF. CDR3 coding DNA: TGCGCCAGCAGCCCCCGGGACAAATCCTATGGCTACACCTTC.